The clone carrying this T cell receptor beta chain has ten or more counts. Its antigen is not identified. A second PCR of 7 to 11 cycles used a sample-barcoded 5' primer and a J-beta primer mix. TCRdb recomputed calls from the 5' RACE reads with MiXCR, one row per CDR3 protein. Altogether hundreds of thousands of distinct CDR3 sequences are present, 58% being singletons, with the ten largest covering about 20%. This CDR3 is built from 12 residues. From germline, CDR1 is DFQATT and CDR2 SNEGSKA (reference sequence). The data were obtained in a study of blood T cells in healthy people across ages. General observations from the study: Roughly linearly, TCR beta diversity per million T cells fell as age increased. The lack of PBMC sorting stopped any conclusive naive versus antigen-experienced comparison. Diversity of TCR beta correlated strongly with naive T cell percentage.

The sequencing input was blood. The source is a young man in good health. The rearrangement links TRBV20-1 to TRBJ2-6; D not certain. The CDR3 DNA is TGCAGCGCCCACTCTGGGGCCAACGTCCTGACTTTC. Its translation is CSAHSGANVLTF.